This TCR beta chain was identified in a study of blood T cell repertoires in COVID-19. Overall study: In each case, the material was cDNA or gDNA derived from T cells, B-cell-depleted T cells, or PBMCs.

V was trimmed by 5 bases and J by 0 bases, leaving 5 bases between them. The CDR3 is 12 amino acids. The germline gives CDR1 MNHNY, CDR2 SVGAGI (reference sequence). TCRdb's table, derived via immunoSEQ multiplex PCR, lists solely in-frame clones and lacks some. The sample includes 250,000 to 300,000 clones, 91% of them seen just once. The rearrangement uses TRBV6-6 and TRBJ2-7; D is ambiguous. The receptor's source is a woman aged 25-40 years with COVID-19, enrolled during active disease. The material sequenced was peripheral blood. CDR3 in amino acids: CASSPSSYEQYF. The CDR3 nucleotides are TGTGCCAGCAGTCCTTCCTCCTACGAGCAGTACTTC.